This T cell receptor (beta chain) was captured by sequencing in a study of CD8 T cells in ankylosing spondylitis (TCRdb year 2017). In the study overall: The study profiled T cell receptor beta repertoires in healthy donors and ankylosing spondylitis patients to find disease-linked TCR variants. The whole study cohort included 85 to 120 healthy donors and roughly 24 ankylosing spondylitis patients. Peripheral blood was sampled, and synovial fluid was additionally collected from ankylosing spondylitis patients.

The germline V end is reduced by 0 bases and the J end by 5 bases; junction bases left unmatched: 7. From the cysteine up to the phenylalanine, the CDR3 has a length of 18 residues. Only the CDR3 portion is preserved as DNA: 54 bases, with reading frame beginning at the first base. In the germline V gene, CDR1 corresponds to MNHEY and CDR2 to SVGAGI. These reads were obtained on an Illumina HiSeq 2500. TCR beta libraries were prepared by quantitative 5'-RACE with molecular barcodes. The original methods were these. To identify disease-linked TCR variants, a new computational method was used, one built on a probabilistic model of VDJ rearrangement. The public reads were quality trimmed at Q25 with fastp and then assembled into clones with MiXCR by TCRdb, keeping productive beta chains. Rows with one shared CDR3 protein collapse into an entry with the most common genes and DNA. TCRdb, not the authors, supplied the V and J calls. The sample table lists about 160,000 distinct CDR3 sequences, approximately 16% of them with a count of one. Over 7% of the sample rests with the top ten.

Of note for this clonotype: Its recognized antigen is unknown. No base qualities exist here, and no much larger clone lies one base off it.

Findings and caveats that apply to the study as a whole: A TCR beta motif of fewer than 10 highly homologous amino acid variants appeared characteristic of blood from ankylosing spondylitis patients. The disease-linked clones were reported to be significantly enriched in matched synovial fluid samples from ankylosing spondylitis patients. The disease-linked clones had a CD8+ phenotype and were found at relatively low frequencies in peripheral blood. Some motif variants had previously been reported in the synovial fluid and blood of reactive arthritis patients, which suggests shared mechanisms of disease initiation.

The source is a male donor with ankylosing spondylitis or in good health (not recorded which). The rearranged segments are TRBV6-5 and TRBJ2-2, with 12 bases aligning to TRBD2. Specimen: blood, either unsorted or a sorted T cell fraction (not recorded which). The CDR3 region reads CASSYSATSGSQTGELFF. The nucleotide sequence is TGTGCCAGCAGTTACTCGGCGACTAGCGGGAGTCAGACCGGGGAGCTGTTTTTT.